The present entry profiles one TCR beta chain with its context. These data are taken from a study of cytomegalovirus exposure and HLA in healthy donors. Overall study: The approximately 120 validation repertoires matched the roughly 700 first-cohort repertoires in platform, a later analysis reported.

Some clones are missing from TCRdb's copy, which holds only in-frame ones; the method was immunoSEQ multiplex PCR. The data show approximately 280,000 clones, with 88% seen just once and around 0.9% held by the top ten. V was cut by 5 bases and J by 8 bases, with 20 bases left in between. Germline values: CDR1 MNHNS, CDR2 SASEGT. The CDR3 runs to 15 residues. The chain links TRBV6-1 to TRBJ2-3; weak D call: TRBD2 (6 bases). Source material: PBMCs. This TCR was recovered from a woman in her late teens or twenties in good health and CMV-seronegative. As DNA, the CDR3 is TGTGCCAGCAGTTTCGGGACTCCCGACGGGAGTACGCAGTATTTT. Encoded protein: CASSFGTPDGSTQYF.